Below, 3 T cell receptor beta chains from the same sample are listed, as sequenced in a study of cytomegalovirus exposure and HLA in healthy donors. The PCR ran on 60 Vbeta and 13 Jbeta primers. Some clones are missing from TCRdb's copy, which holds only in-frame ones; the method was immunoSEQ multiplex PCR. The table records some 170,000 clones, roughly 80% of them present only once. The sample consisted of PBMCs. These receptors originate from a woman between 45 and 65 years old in good health and CMV-seronegative.

The chain uses TRBV4-2 and TRBJ1-1; D is perhaps TRBD1 (5 bases). The CDR3 totals 15 residues. Per germline, CDR1 LGHNA and CDR2 YNFKEQ. Trimming left V 8 bases short and J 1 base short, with 17 bases between. The CDR3 here is CASVLGLGENTEAFF. The CDR3 DNA reads as TGTGCCAGCGTCCTGGGACTGGGAGAGAACACTGAAGCTTTCTTT.

The chain links TRBV5-6 to TRBJ1-3; unclear D gene. Between the trimmed V and J ends, which lost 3 bases and 0 bases, there was a span of 13 bases. Germline CDR1 and CDR2: SGHDT and YYEEEE. The CDR3 extends over 16 amino acids. The CDR3 DNA reads TGTGCCAGCAGCTCCCGCCTACTGAGCTCTGGAAACACCATATATTTT. This translates into CASSSRLLSSGNTIYF.

The chain is built from TRBV7-7 and TRBJ2-7; a weak D match, TRBD1 (7 bases). Trimming took 2 bases from V and 6 from J, leaving 14 bases between them. The CDR3 consists of 14 residues. In germline, CDR1 is SSHAT, CDR2 FNYEAQ (reference sequence). DNA for the CDR3: TGTGCCAGCAGCTTAATGGCTCAGGGGGGCGAGCAGTACTTC. It yields the protein CASSLMAQGGEQYF.